Each of the 30 T cell receptor beta chains below was sequenced from the same sample in a study of cytomegalovirus exposure and HLA in healthy donors (dated by TCRdb to the late 2010s). Receptor libraries were prepared by the immunoSEQ multiplex PCR assay. A mixture of 60 forward primers for TCR Vbeta segments and 13 reverse primers for TCR Jbeta segments was used in the multiplex PCR. In its TCRdb copy, this immuneACCESS table keeps in-frame sequences only and misses some clones. Where compared with another copy, unresolved V genes explain less than half of these, and the others have no known cause. The sample data list some 61,000 clones, and roughly four fifths of these were observed just once. The ten most abundant clones make up around 7% of the sample. The sample comprised PBMCs. The receptors stem from a human donor in good health.

The chain has TRBV18 and TRBJ1-2; 9 bases match TRBD1. V dropped 3 bases and J dropped 7; count of bases not matched to a gene: 6. Germline CDR1 is KGHSH and CDR2 is LQKENI. The CDR3 spans 14 residues. The CDR3 nucleotides read TGTGCCAGCTCACCCCTGACAGGGGGAAGTGGCTACACCTTC. Amino acids: CASSPLTGGSGYTF.

The chain is built from TRBV28 and TRBJ1-1, with D maybe TRBD1 (6 bases). V lost 5 bases and J lost 7, with 11 bases in between. Germline V gene sequence: CDR1 MDHEN, CDR2 SYDVKM. CDR3 size: 12 residues. In DNA form, the CDR3 reads TGTGCCAGCAGTCTTGGACAGTTTGAAGCTTTCTTT. Protein sequence: CASSLGQFEAFF.

The genes are TRBV11-2 and TRBJ1-5; D gene uncertain. Germline V lookup: CDR1 SGHAT, CDR2 FQNNGV. V lost 1 base and J lost 0, with 13 bases in between. There are 17 residues in the CDR3. As DNA, the CDR3 is TGTGCCAGCAGCTTAGGAGGGCAGACTAATAGCAATCAGCCCCAGCATTTT. This codes for CASSLGGQTNSNQPQHF.

The chain combines TRBV10-1 with TRBJ2-1, with 10 bases matching TRBD2. Germline lookup yields CDR1 WNHNN and CDR2 SYGVQD (reference sequence). The ends lost 6 bases at V and 0 bases at J; junction bases unmatched: 5. The CDR3 length is 16 residues. The CDR3 DNA is TGCGCCAGCAGCCCAGCGGGGGGGAGCTCCTACAATGAGCAGTTCTTC. Translation gives CASSPAGGSSYNEQFF.

The rearrangement joins TRBV5-1 to TRBJ2-3; 8 positions match TRBD2. Germline CDR1 is SGHRS and CDR2 is YFSETQ. The CDR3 consists of 16 residues. Germline trimming cut 4 bases from V and 1 base from J; bases unmatched to any gene: 8. DNA of the CDR3: TGCGCCAGCAGCCCGGACGATAGCGGGGGCACAGATACGCAGTATTTT. Translated: CASSPDDSGGTDTQYF.

This clone was seen a single time. This chain links TRBV7-9 with TRBJ2-3; weak D call: TRBD1 (6 bases). The germline V and J ends were trimmed by 8 bases and 1 base, with 7 bases remaining between them. The germline V gene has CDR1 SEHNR and CDR2 FQNEAQ (reference sequence). CDR3 length equals 12 residues. CDR3 bases: TGTGCCAGCGGGGGCCGCACAGATACGCAGTATTTT. This codes for CASGGRTDTQYF.

In this sample, this clone turned up a few times. This chain joins TRBV7-8 and TRBJ2-1; 14 bases agree with TRBD2. Looked up from germline, CDR1 is SGHVS and CDR2 is FQNEAQ. Germline trimming cut 5 bases from V and 10 bases from J; bases unmatched to any gene: 10. The CDR3 covers 16 residues. CDR3 in DNA: TGTGCCAGCAGCGCCTGGACTAGCGGGGGGCAGAGGGAGCAGTTCTTC. It yields the protein CASSAWTSGGQREQFF.

In this sample, this clone turned up once. This chain connects TRBV7-2 to TRBJ1-2; D is possibly TRBD1 (6 bases). V lost 5 bases to trimming and J lost 6 bases, with 25 bases between them. Germline V lookup: CDR1 SGHTA, CDR2 FQGNSA. The length of the CDR3 is 17 residues. The CDR3 nucleotides are TGTGCCAGCAGCCCTCTCCCCGGGACAATTGGGGACCATGGCTACACCTTC. Encoded protein: CASSPLPGTIGDHGYTF.

J is TRBJ2-7 and V is TRBV18; TRBD2 matches 10 bases. Germline loops: CDR1 KGHSH, CDR2 LQKENI. The CDR3 loop spans 18 amino acids. Unmatched junction bases numbered 13, after V lost 3 bases and J lost 2 bases. The CDR3 loop is CASSPGGLAGAIAYEQYF. The CDR3 region has the DNA TGTGCCAGCTCACCCGGTGGGCTAGCGGGGGCTATTGCCTACGAGCAGTACTTC.

The chain employs TRBV5-1 and TRBJ1-6; tentative D call: TRBD1 (5 bases). V was trimmed by 0 bases and J by 14 bases, leaving 12 bases between them. Germline CDR1 and CDR2: SGHRS and YFSETQ. The CDR3 has 13 amino acids. The chain's CDR3 is CASSLAGGEALHF. CDR3 nucleotide sequence: TGCGCCAGCAGCTTGGCCGGAGGGGAGGCCCTCCACTTT.

In DNA, the CDR3 is TGTGCCAGCAGTGAATCGACAGGGTCCTACAATGAGCAGTTCTTC. It codes for CASSESTGSYNEQFF. The gene calls are TRBV6-1 and TRBJ2-1, with TRBD1 matching 7 bases. Unmatched junction bases numbered 2, after V lost 2 bases and J lost 1 base. The CDR3 consists of 15 residues. In germline, CDR1 is MNHNS, CDR2 SASEGT.

The chain uses TRBV6-6 and TRBJ2-1, with 9 bases that match TRBD2. This CDR3 is 16 amino acids long. Germline V lookup: CDR1 MNHNY, CDR2 SVGAGI (reference sequence). Trimming cost V 6 bases and J 0 bases; bases outside gene matches: 6. The CDR3 DNA sequence: TGTGCCAGCAGAGACCGCGGGGGGGCCTCCTACAATGAGCAGTTCTTC. It codes for CASRDRGGASYNEQFF.

The V call is TRBV9, the J call TRBJ2-3; 11 nucleotides align to TRBD2. Germline-derived CDR1 and CDR2 are SGDLS and YYNGEE. This CDR3 contains 16 residues. J lost 1 base, V lost 4 bases, and 5 bases had no gene match. The CDR3 DNA sequence: TGTGCCAGCAGCAGTAGTAGCGGGGGGGGCACAGATACGCAGTATTTT. It yields the protein CASSSSSGGGTDTQYF.

The chain uses TRBV2 and TRBJ2-3, with 8 bases lining up with TRBD2. Germline V gives CDR1 SNHLY, CDR2 FYNNEI. This CDR3 is 15 amino acids long. V was pared by 7 bases and J by 0 bases, with 6 bases of the junction left unmatched. The CDR3 sequence: CASKLAEWSTDTQYF. CDR3 bases: TGTGCCAGCAAACTAGCGGAGTGGAGCACAGATACGCAGTATTTT.

The genes are TRBV6-9 and TRBJ1-5; D gene unclear. Germline CDR1 reads MNHGY; CDR2 reads SVAAGI. There are 17 residues in the CDR3. V was trimmed by 2 bases and J by 5 bases, leaving 19 bases between them. The CDR3 nucleotides read TGTGCCAGCAGTTATCCGAGGGCCCTCCGTCGATATCAGCCCCAGCATTTT. It yields the protein CASSYPRALRRYQPQHF.

V and J are TRBV2 and TRBJ2-1; TRBD2 might be the D (5 bases). CDR1 is SNHLY, CDR2 FYNNEI, per germline. Trimming shortened V by 4 bases and J by 11 bases, and 9 bases separated the two germline ends. There are 11 residues in the CDR3. The CDR3: CASSGSDKQFF. The CDR3 DNA sequence: TGTGCCAGCAGTGGTAGCGACAAGCAGTTCTTC. Supplemented by reference TRBV2 and TRBJ2-1, the full variable domain reads EPEVTQTPSHQVTQMGQEVILRCVPISNHLYFYWYRQILGQKVEFLVSFYNNEISEKSEIFDDQFSVERPDGSNFTLKIRSTKLEDSAMYFCASSGSDKQFFGPGTRLTVL.

The chain recombines TRBV10-3 with TRBJ2-7, with 7 bases identical to TRBD2. The trim removed 0 bases at V and 0 bases at J, leaving 14 bases unmatched. From germline, CDR1 is ENHRY and CDR2 SYGVKD. The CDR3 is 19 amino acids. In nucleotides, the CDR3 is TGTGCCATCAGTGAGTCTGGTGTGGTAGTAGCGGGCGTCTCCTACGAGCAGTACTTC. Translating gives CAISESGVVVAGVSYEQYF.

CDR3: CASGSNLGTGAYEQYF. In DNA, the CDR3 is TGTGCTAGTGGTTCGAACCTTGGGACAGGGGCCTACGAGCAGTACTTC. The gene calls are TRBV12-5 and TRBJ2-7; 10 positions match TRBD1. Germline-derived CDR1 and CDR2 are LGHNT and FRNRAP. With 4 bases clipped from V and 2 bases from J, the junction kept 8 bases outside the gene matches. This CDR3 spans 16 amino acids.

This clone was counted a single time. The gene calls are TRBV11-2 and TRBJ2-3; D is unclear. From germline, CDR1 is SGHAT and CDR2 FQNNGV. This CDR3 region has 16 residues. V lost 1 base and J 2 bases, leaving 13 bases between the germline ends. CDR3 DNA sequence: TGTGCCAGCAGCTTAGGTCCGACTCCGCCCACAGATACGCAGTATTTT. Its protein product is CASSLGPTPPTDTQYF.

J is TRBJ2-5 and V is TRBV28; D gene ambiguous. Trimming removed 0 bases from V and 3 bases from J, with 5 bases in between. Germline assignment: CDR1 MDHEN and CDR2 SYDVKM. The CDR3 is 13 amino acids. CDR3 bases: TGTGCCAGCAGTTTATGGGCAGAAGAGACCCAGTACTTC. Protein product: CASSLWAEETQYF.

As for this clone: An end of the junction differs from the germline gene, which may be a read error. The gene calls are TRBV5-4 and TRBJ2-3, with 8 bases fitting TRBD1. The CDR3 consists of 15 residues. Germline-derived CDR1 and CDR2 are SGHNT and YYREEE (reference sequence). The CDR3 DNA reads as TGTTCCAGCAGCGTAGACAGGGGTAGCACAGATACGCAGTATTTT. This translates into CSSSVDRGSTDTQYF. Combining the CDR3 with reference TRBV5-4 and TRBJ2-3 gives the whole variable domain ETGVTQSPTHLIKTRGQQVTLRCSSQSGHNTVSWYQQALGQGPQFIFQYYREEENGRGNFPPRFSGLQFPNYSSELNVNALELDDSALYLCSSSVDRGSTDTQYFGPGTRLTVL.

This clone appeared a few times. The V gene is TRBV25-1, the J gene TRBJ1-6, with D maybe TRBD1 (5 bases). V lost 4 bases to trimming and J lost 2 bases, with 12 bases between them. This CDR3 comprises 16 residues. Per the germline V gene, CDR1 is MGHDK and CDR2 is SYGVNS. The CDR3 protein is CASSVRAGPYNSPLHF. The CDR3 nucleotides are TGTGCCAGCAGTGTACGCGCGGGGCCCTATAATTCACCCCTCCACTTT.

V gene TRBV27 combines with J gene TRBJ2-3; unclear D gene. The V end was cut by 6 bases, the J end by 1 base, with 5 bases between. Germline lookup yields CDR1 MNHEY and CDR2 SMNVEV (reference sequence). CDR3 length equals 12 residues. The CDR3: CASSPGTDTQYF. CDR3 DNA: TGTGCCAGCAGCCCTGGCACAGATACGCAGTATTTT.

This clone was counted a single time. The J gene is TRBJ1-4, the V gene TRBV9; possible D gene TRBD1, 6 bases. Germline V CDR1 and CDR2: SGDLS, YYNGEE. V was trimmed by 3 bases and J by 7 bases, leaving 16 bases between them. The CDR3 is made up of 15 amino acids. The CDR3 region has the DNA TGTGCCAGCAGCGCCAATCCAGGGGACGGTGAAAAACTGTTTTTT. This sequence encodes CASSANPGDGEKLFF.

This clone has just one count. This chain links TRBV6-6 with TRBJ2-3; possible D gene TRBD2, 7 bases. This CDR3 is 15 amino acids long. V lost 5 bases to trimming and J lost 3 bases, with 15 bases between them. Germline V gene lookup returns CDR1 MNHNY and CDR2 SVGAGI (reference sequence). In DNA, the CDR3 is TGTGCCAGCAGTCCTTTGGGGGGGGCAACAGATACGCAGTATTTT. This codes for CASSPLGGATDTQYF.

Regarding this clone: The germline gene is not matched at one end of the junction; a read error may be the cause. This sequence joins TRBV10-3 and TRBJ1-5, with TRBD1 as a possible D gene (5 bases). Germline-derived CDR1 and CDR2 are ENHRY and SYGVKD. The CDR3 contains 15 residues. CDR3 residues: CAIRPGHDSNRPQHF. The CDR3, as DNA: TGTGCCATCAGGCCCGGACACGATAGCAATCGGCCCCAGCATTTT.

CDR3 protein: CASSQAFDPRDEQYF. CDR3 coding DNA: TGCGCCAGCAGCCAAGCCTTCGACCCTCGGGACGAGCAGTACTTC. The V and J genes are TRBV4-3 and TRBJ2-7; no reliable D call. The V and J ends lost 1 base and 5 bases respectively, with 15 bases between them. CDR1 is LGHNA, CDR2 YSLEER, per germline. The CDR3 is 15 amino acids.

The V gene is TRBV2, the J gene TRBJ1-1; 8 nucleotides agree with TRBD1. CDR3 length: 15 residues. V was clipped by 4 bases and J by 3 bases; unmatched bases: 7. Per the germline V gene, CDR1 is SNHLY and CDR2 is FYNNEI. This CDR3 reads CASSVSTGGYTEAFF. CDR3 DNA sequence: TGTGCCAGCAGTGTTTCTACAGGGGGGTACACTGAAGCTTTCTTT.

This chain uses TRBV10-3 with TRBJ2-7; maybe TRBD1 (6 bases). The germline CDR1 and CDR2 sequences are ENHRY and SYGVKD. The CDR3 has 13 residues. Trimming took 8 bases from V and 3 from J, leaving 14 bases between them. CDR3 sequence reads: CAISRGQLYEQYF. The CDR3 DNA sequence: TGTGCCATCTCGCGAGGACAGCTCTACGAGCAGTACTTC.

V usage is TRBV5-1 and J usage is TRBJ2-6, with 10 bases that match TRBD1. Germline-derived CDR1 and CDR2 are SGHRS and YFSETQ. The CDR3 spans 17 residues. V shed 3 bases and J 0 bases; nucleotides not matched to a gene: 3. The CDR3 spells CASSSGQGTSGANVLTF. DNA of the CDR3: TGCGCCAGCAGCTCGGGACAGGGGACCTCTGGGGCCAACGTCCTGACTTTC. Complete variable domain (other parts from reference TRBV5-1 and TRBJ2-6): KAGVTQTPRYLIKTRGQQVTLSCSPISGHRSVSWYQQTPGQGLQFLFEYFSETQRNKGNFPGRFSGRQFSNSRSEMNVSTLELGDSALYLCASSSGQGTSGANVLTFGAGSRLTVL.